The 5 T cell receptor beta chains in this list originate from one sample, sequenced in a study of shared clonotypes between healthy human individuals. Here immunoSEQ multiplex PCR was the method, and the copy in TCRdb shows in-frame clones only, minus some. The repertoire has around 2,000,000 clones, roughly 94% of them found once; the top ten carry 0.85% to 1.3%. Naive-designated CD8 cells lacked CD45RO, were positively enriched for CCR7, and omitted terminally differentiated effector memory CD45RA+ cells. The sequenced material came from naive CD8+ T cells sorted from blood. The receptors come from a man between 18 and 35 years old in good health.

Concerning this clone itself: One end of the junction does not line up with germline, which may come from a read error. J is TRBJ1-4 and V is TRBV28, with unresolved D. The length of the CDR3 is 13 residues. The germline gives CDR1 MDHEN, CDR2 SYDVKM. The CDR3 loop is CASSFVLASWIVF. The CDR3 DNA reads TGTGCCAGCAGTTTTGTCCTTGCGAGTTGGATTGTTTTT.

Of note for this clone: Other DNA sequences within the sample encode an identical CDR3. The genes are TRBV5-1 and TRBJ2-3, with 7 bases identical to TRBD2. Unmatched junction bases numbered 0, after V lost 1 base and J lost 4 bases. Per the germline V gene, CDR1 is SGHRS and CDR2 is YFSETQ. CDR3 size: 13 residues. The CDR3 DNA follows: TGCGCCAGCAGCTTGAGCGGGGCAGATACGCAGTATTTT. This encodes CASSLSGADTQYF.

The genes are TRBV21-1 and TRBJ2-2; the D call TRBD1 from the table was never checked on the DNA. TRBV21-1 is a listed pseudogene. CDR3 length equals 16 residues. This CDR3 is CASSSTSRANTGELFF. CDR3 DNA: TGTGCCAGCAGCTCAACTTCCAGGGCGAACACCGGGGAGCTGTTTTTT.

The chain couples TRBV15 to TRBJ1-1, with no clear D. The CDR3 sequence is 15 residues long. Germline V gene sequence: CDR1 LNHNV, CDR2 YYDKDF (reference sequence). V shed 0 bases and J shed 3 bases, with 11 bases lying between them. The CDR3 bases are TGTGCCACCAGCAGAGATCGGAGCGGATACACTGAAGCTTTCTTT. This sequence encodes CATSRDRSGYTEAFF.

The chain is built from TRBV10-3 and TRBJ1-1, with 8 bases identical to TRBD1. Trimming removed 6 bases from V and 5 bases from J; junction bases left unmatched: 8. Looked up from germline, CDR1 is ENHRY and CDR2 is SYGVKD. This CDR3 region has 14 residues. CDR3 DNA sequence: TGTGCCATCAGCGACGACAGGGGAGGGACTGAAGCTTTCTTT. Amino acids: CAISDDRGGTEAFF.